Each of the 20 T cell receptor beta chains below was sequenced from the same sample in a study of blood T cell repertoires in COVID-19. Measured with immunoSEQ multiplex PCR; TCRdb has only the in-frame clones, and not every one. The data contain roughly 250,000 clones, about 80% of them seen just once; the ten biggest clones take up approximately 5%. The specimen was peripheral blood. The receptors were gathered from a woman of 80 years or more with active or convalescent COVID-19.

J is TRBJ1-6 and V is TRBV6-1; D may be TRBD1 (6 bases). CDR3 size: 15 residues. Germline CDR1 is MNHNS and CDR2 is SASEGT. V lost 1 base and J 8 bases, leaving 12 bases between the germline ends. In DNA, the CDR3 is TGTGCCAGCAGTGAAGACAGGGCGTATTATTCACCCCTCCACTTT. Translating it yields CASSEDRAYYSPLHF.

The sample holds one count of this clone. V gene TRBV18 combines with J gene TRBJ1-1; the match to TRBD1 covers 8 bases. The CDR3 loop spans 16 amino acids. V trimming: 5 bases; J trimming: 0 bases; junction bases outside the gene matches: 8. Germline CDR1 KGHSH, CDR2 LQKENI. CDR3 loop: CASSFGQGGVNTEAFF. The DNA for the CDR3 is TGTGCCAGCTCATTCGGACAGGGTGGGGTGAACACTGAAGCTTTCTTT.

The chain couples TRBV10-3 to TRBJ2-3; 7 positions match TRBD2. With 4 bases clipped from V and 0 bases from J, the junction kept 7 bases outside the gene matches. Germline CDR1 and CDR2: ENHRY and SYGVKD. The CDR3 covers 16 residues. The CDR3 region has the DNA TGTGCCATCAGTGGGGGTGCTAGCGGTAGCACAGATACGCAGTATTTT. Protein sequence: CAISGGASGSTDTQYF.

The gene calls are TRBV28 and TRBJ1-2; TRBD1 matches 12 bases. This CDR3 has 14 amino acids. Per the germline V gene, CDR1 is MDHEN and CDR2 is SYDVKM. With V trimmed by 5 bases and J by 4 bases, 2 bases remained unmatched. CDR3 amino acids: CASSGDRGLYGYTF. CDR3 in DNA: TGTGCCAGCAGTGGGGACAGGGGGCTCTATGGCTACACCTTC.

V gene TRBV28 combines with J gene TRBJ2-7; 12 nucleotides line up with TRBD1. The CDR3 contains 13 residues. With 8 bases clipped from V and 7 bases from J, the junction kept 6 bases outside the gene matches. Germline CDR1 reads MDHEN; CDR2 reads SYDVKM. The chain's CDR3 is CASLGQGAREQYF. CDR3 coding DNA: TGTGCCAGCCTGGGACAGGGGGCGCGGGAGCAGTACTTC.

A few counts support this clone. V gene TRBV5-4 combines with J gene TRBJ2-1; 10 nucleotides agree with TRBD2. The germline V gene encodes CDR1 SGHNT and CDR2 YYREEE (reference sequence). The CDR3 runs 16 residues. V was pared by 1 base and J by 6 bases, with 7 bases of the junction left unmatched. The CDR3: CASSLPLAGVRNEQFF. The CDR3 region has the DNA TGTGCCAGCAGCTTGCCTCTAGCGGGAGTACGCAATGAGCAGTTCTTC.

This clone was seen a few times. The same CDR3 also results from other DNA sequences found in this sample. The chain uses TRBV10-3 and TRBJ1-2; TRBD1 is a possible D gene (5 bases). Germline CDR1 is ENHRY and CDR2 is SYGVKD. V was pared by 4 bases and J by 0 bases, with 12 bases between. CDR3 length equals 15 residues. CDR3 residues: CAISGGDSANYGYTF. Here the CDR3 DNA reads TGTGCCATCAGTGGCGGGGACTCAGCTAACTATGGCTACACCTTC.

The chain joins TRBV6-5 to TRBJ1-5, with D maybe TRBD1 (5 bases). The germline V gene has CDR1 MNHEY and CDR2 SVGAGI. The CDR3 consists of 13 residues. V was cut by 7 bases and J by 6 bases, with 13 bases left in between. The CDR3 region is CASTPPGGQPQHF. The CDR3 DNA reads as TGTGCCAGCACCCCCCCGGGGGGTCAGCCCCAGCATTTT.

In this sample, this clone turned up a few times. CDR3 amino acids: CASSIEAAGVGYGYTF. DNA of the CDR3: TGTGCCAGTAGTATAGAAGCGGCAGGCGTCGGCTATGGCTACACCTTC. This chain uses TRBV19 with TRBJ1-2, with D hard to call. Trimming removed 0 bases at V and 4 bases at J, with 15 bases between. CDR1 LNHDA and CDR2 SQIVND come from the germline V gene (reference sequence). This CDR3 is 16 amino acids long.

The CDR3 bases are TGTGCCAGCAGCCAAACCACATCAGGAAACACCATATATTTT. Translated: CASSQTTSGNTIYF. This chain uses TRBV3-1 (or the pseudogene TRBV3-2) with TRBJ1-3; D gene unclear. Germline loops: CDR1 LGHDT, CDR2 YNNKEL (reference sequence). V was trimmed by 2 bases and J by 4 bases, leaving 9 bases between them. The CDR3 extends over 14 amino acids.

This clone was detected only once. This chain links TRBV6-5 with TRBJ1-1; possible D gene TRBD1, 5 bases. The V and J ends lost 7 bases and 1 base respectively, with 16 bases between them. CDR3 length equals 15 residues. Germline V gives CDR1 MNHEY, CDR2 SVGAGI. As DNA, the CDR3 is TGTGCCAGCACCCTCCACCTGGGGGGGAACACTGAAGCTTTCTTT. This sequence encodes CASTLHLGGNTEAFF.

The gene calls are TRBV27 and TRBJ2-6; 7 bases line up with TRBD1. Germline V gene lookup returns CDR1 MNHEY and CDR2 SMNVEV (reference sequence). The trim removed 8 bases at V and 2 bases at J, leaving 9 bases unmatched. The CDR3 spans 16 residues. The CDR3 DNA reads TGTGCCAGCCGAAGACAGGGTTCTACTGGGGCCAACGTCCTGACTTTC. Translating it yields CASRRQGSTGANVLTF.

This clone was recorded only once. The chain links TRBV19 to TRBJ1-4; a weak D match, TRBD1 (5 bases). In germline, CDR1 is LNHDA, CDR2 SQIVND (reference sequence). The CDR3 spans 13 residues. Trimming stripped 7 bases from V and 5 bases from J, with 11 bases between. CDR3: CASNRQWNEKLFF. In DNA, the CDR3 is TGTGCCAGTAATAGACAGTGGAATGAAAAACTGTTTTTT. The full variable domain, its missing parts supplied by reference TRBV19 and TRBJ1-4, is DGGITQSPKYLFRKEGQNVTLSCEQNLNHDAMYWYRQDPGQGLRLIYYSQIVNDFQKGDIAEGYSVSREKKESFPLTVTSAQKNPTAFYLCASNRQWNEKLFFGSGTQLSVL.

CDR3 in DNA: TGTGCCAGCAGTCCCGGGACAGGGGTTTCGGAAAAACTGTTTTTT. The encoded protein is CASSPGTGVSEKLFF. The V and J genes are TRBV6-5 and TRBJ1-4; 10 bases fit TRBD1. CDR1 and CDR2 from the germline V gene are MNHEY and SVGAGI. This CDR3 region has 15 residues. The trim removed 5 bases at V and 8 bases at J, leaving 8 bases unmatched.

The genes are TRBV7-9 and TRBJ2-5; a possible D gene is TRBD1 (6 bases). The germline CDR1 and CDR2 sequences are SEHNR and FQNEAQ (reference sequence). With 5 bases removed from V and 5 bases from J, the gap between germline ends came to 12 bases. CDR3 length equals 13 residues. DNA of the CDR3: TGTGCCAGCAGCCTCCGGGACAAGGAGACCCAGTACTTC. The encoded protein is CASSLRDKETQYF.

This clone was counted a few times. J is TRBJ1-1 and V is TRBV6-6; possibly TRBD1 for D (6 bases). The germline gives CDR1 MNHNY, CDR2 SVGAGI (reference sequence). V was pared by 0 bases and J by 11 bases, with 19 bases between. There are 15 residues in the CDR3. The CDR3 region has the DNA TGTGCCAGCAGTTACTCGACTACAGGGATGGAGTCGGCTTTCTTT. Residues: CASSYSTTGMESAFF.

The chain couples TRBV27 to TRBJ1-1; 9 nucleotides agree with TRBD1. V trimming: 6 bases; J trimming: 7 bases; junction bases outside the gene matches: 6. The CDR3 has 13 residues. Germline CDR1 is MNHEY and CDR2 is SMNVEV (reference sequence). CDR3 protein: CASRTDRGVEAFF. The CDR3 coding sequence is TGTGCCAGCAGGACCGACAGGGGGGTTGAAGCTTTCTTT.

J is TRBJ2-1 and V is TRBV6-4, with a tentative D call TRBD2 (6 bases). The CDR3 length is 13 residues. Deletions cut 5 bases from V and 12 bases from J, with 17 bases between. CDR1 and CDR2 from the germline V gene are MRHNA and SNTAGT. In DNA form, the CDR3 reads TGTGCCAGCAGTACCGATGGGGCCGGGGGGCAGTTCTTC. The encoded protein is CASSTDGAGGQFF.

The CDR3: CASATGGTLTGELFF. DNA for the CDR3: TGTGCCAGTGCCACGGGGGGGACGCTTACCGGGGAGCTGTTTTTT. This chain joins TRBV19 and TRBJ2-2, with 8 bases matching TRBD2. Germline V lookup: CDR1 LNHDA, CDR2 SQIVND (reference sequence). The CDR3 runs to 15 residues. The V and J ends lost 8 bases and 5 bases, in that order; junction bases with no gene match: 10.

The chain has TRBV10-3 and TRBJ1-6; TRBD1 matches 9 bases. With V trimmed by 6 bases and J by 7 bases, 7 bases remained unmatched. Looked up from germline, CDR1 is ENHRY and CDR2 is SYGVKD. The CDR3 loop spans 15 amino acids. DNA for the CDR3: TGTGCCATCAGCCGGGACAGGGCCGGCAATTCACCCCTCCACTTT. Amino acid sequence: CAISRDRAGNSPLHF.